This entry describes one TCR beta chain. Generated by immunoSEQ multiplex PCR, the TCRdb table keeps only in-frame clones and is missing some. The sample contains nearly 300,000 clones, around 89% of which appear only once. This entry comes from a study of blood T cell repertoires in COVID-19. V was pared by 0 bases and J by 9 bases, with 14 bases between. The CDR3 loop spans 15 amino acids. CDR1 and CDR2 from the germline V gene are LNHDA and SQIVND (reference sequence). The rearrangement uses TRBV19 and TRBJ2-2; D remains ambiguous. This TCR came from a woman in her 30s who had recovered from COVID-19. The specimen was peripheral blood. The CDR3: CASSIEVRAVWELFF. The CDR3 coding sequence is TGTGCCAGTAGTATAGAGGTCCGAGCCGTATGGGAGCTGTTTTTT.